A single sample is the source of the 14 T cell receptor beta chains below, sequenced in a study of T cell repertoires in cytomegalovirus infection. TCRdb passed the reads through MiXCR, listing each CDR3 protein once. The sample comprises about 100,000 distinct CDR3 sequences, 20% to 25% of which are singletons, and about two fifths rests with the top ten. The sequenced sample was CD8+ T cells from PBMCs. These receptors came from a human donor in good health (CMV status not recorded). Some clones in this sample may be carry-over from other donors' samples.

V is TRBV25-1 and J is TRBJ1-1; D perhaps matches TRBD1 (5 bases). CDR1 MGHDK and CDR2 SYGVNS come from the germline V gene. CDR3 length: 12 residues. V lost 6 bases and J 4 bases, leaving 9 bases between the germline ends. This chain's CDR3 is CASRTGTTEAFF. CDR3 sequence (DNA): TGTGCCAGCAGGACGGGGACCACTGAAGCTTTCTTT.

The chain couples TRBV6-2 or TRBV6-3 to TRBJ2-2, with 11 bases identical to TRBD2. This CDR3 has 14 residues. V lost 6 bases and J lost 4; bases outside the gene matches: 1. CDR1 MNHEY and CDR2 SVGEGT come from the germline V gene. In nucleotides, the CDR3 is TGTGCCAGCAGACTAGCGGGAGCCACCGGGGAGCTGTTTTTT. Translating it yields CASRLAGATGELFF.

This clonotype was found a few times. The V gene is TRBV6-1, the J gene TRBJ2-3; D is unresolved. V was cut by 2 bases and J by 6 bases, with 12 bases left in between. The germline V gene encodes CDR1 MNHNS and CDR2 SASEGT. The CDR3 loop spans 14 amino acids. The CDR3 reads CASSENGPVDTQYF. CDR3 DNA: TGTGCCAGCAGTGAAAATGGCCCCGTGGATACGCAGTATTTT.

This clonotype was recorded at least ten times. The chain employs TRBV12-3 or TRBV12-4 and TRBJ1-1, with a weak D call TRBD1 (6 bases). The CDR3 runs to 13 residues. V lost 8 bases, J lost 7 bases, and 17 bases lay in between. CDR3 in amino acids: CASYSQLQGEAFF. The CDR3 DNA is TGTGCCAGCTACTCACAGCTACAGGGTGAAGCTTTCTTT.

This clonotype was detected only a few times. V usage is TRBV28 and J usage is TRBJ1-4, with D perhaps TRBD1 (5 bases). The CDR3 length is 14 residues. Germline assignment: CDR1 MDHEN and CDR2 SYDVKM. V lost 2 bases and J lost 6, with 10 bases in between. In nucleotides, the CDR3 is TGTGCCAGCAGTTTAGTGCCAGGGTATGAAAAACTGTTTTTT. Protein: CASSLVPGYEKLFF.

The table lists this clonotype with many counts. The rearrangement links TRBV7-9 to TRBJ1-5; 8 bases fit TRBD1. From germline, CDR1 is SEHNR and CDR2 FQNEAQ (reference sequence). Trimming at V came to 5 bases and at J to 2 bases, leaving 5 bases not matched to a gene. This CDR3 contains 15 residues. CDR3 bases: TGTGCCAGCAGCCCCCAGGGGGCCGGCAATCAGCCCCAGCATTTT. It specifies CASSPQGAGNQPQHF.

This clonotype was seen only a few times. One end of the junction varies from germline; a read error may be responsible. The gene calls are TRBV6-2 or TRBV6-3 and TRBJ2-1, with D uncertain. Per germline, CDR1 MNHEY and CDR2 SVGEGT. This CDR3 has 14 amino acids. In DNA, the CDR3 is TGTGCCAGCACCCCCCTGGGCTCCCACAATGAGCAGTTCTTC. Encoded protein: CASTPLGSHNEQFF.

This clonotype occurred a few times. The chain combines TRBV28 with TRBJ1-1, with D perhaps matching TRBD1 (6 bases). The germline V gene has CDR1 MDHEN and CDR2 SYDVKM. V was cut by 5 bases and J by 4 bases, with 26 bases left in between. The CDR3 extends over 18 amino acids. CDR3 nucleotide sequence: TGTGCCAGCAGTACGATCAGGGGTCGTAAACAAAGGCGCACTGAAGCTTTCTTT. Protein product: CASSTIRGRKQRRTEAFF.

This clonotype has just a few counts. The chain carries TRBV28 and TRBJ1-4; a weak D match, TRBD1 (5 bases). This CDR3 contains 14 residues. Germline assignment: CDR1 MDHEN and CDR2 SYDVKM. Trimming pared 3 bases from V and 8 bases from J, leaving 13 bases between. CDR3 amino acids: CASSFGQGGEKLFF. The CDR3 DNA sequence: TGTGCCAGCAGTTTCGGGCAGGGAGGGGAAAAACTGTTTTTT.

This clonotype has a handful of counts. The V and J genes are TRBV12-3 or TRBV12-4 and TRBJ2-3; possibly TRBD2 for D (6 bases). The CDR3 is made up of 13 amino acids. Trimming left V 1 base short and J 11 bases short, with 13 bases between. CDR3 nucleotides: TGTGCCAGCAGTTTAGAGGCGACTAGAGGGCAGTATTTT. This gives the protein CASSLEATRGQYF.

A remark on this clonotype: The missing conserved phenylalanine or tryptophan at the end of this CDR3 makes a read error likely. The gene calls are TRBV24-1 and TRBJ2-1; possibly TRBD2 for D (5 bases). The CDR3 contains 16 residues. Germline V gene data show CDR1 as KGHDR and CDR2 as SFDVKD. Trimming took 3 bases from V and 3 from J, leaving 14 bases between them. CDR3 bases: TGTGCCACCAGTGATCCCCCCATAGGAGGCTACAATGAGCAGTTCTCC. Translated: CATSDPPIGGYNEQFS.

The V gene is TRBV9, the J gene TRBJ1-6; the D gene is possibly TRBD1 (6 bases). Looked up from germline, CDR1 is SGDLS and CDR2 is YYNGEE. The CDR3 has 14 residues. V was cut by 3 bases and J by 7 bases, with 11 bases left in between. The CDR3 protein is CASSERDTNSPLHF. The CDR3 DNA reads TGTGCCAGCAGCGAGCGGGACACCAATTCACCCCTCCACTTT.

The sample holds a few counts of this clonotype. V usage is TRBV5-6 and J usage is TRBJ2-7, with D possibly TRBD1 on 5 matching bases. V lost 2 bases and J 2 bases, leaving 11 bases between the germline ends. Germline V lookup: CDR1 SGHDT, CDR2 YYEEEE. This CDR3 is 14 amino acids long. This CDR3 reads CASSFDSTPYEQYF. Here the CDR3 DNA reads TGTGCCAGCAGCTTTGACAGCACCCCCTACGAGCAGTACTTC. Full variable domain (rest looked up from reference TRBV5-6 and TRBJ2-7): DAGVTQSPTHLIKTRGQQVTLRCSPKSGHDTVSWYQQALGQGPQFIFQYYEEEERQRGNFPDRFSGHQFPNYSSELNVNALLLGDSALYLCASSFDSTPYEQYFGPGTRLTVT.

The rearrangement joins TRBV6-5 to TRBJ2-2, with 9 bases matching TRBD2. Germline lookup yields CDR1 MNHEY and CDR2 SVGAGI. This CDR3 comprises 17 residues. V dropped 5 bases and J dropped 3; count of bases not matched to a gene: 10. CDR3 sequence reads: CASSPLAGIPYTGELFF. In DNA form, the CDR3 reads TGTGCCAGCAGTCCCCTAGCGGGGATTCCATACACCGGGGAGCTGTTTTTT.